This is a list of T cell receptor beta chains from one sample in a study of blood T cell dynamics during melanoma immunotherapy. The data were produced by immunoSEQ multiplex PCR, yet TCRdb's version contains in-frame clones alone and is incomplete. Here the sample spans 4,000 to 4,500 clones, roughly 79% being singletons. The sequencing here drew on blood, taken from a patient treated with checkpoint blockade. The receptors come from a human donor with melanoma. Both conserved end residues are part of each CDR3. D genes are given only for firm matches. Size tells how often a clone was seen (once, few, many) or the class of an expanded clone, and some rows leave it out.

TRBJ2-2 | few | . | TRBV2 | TGTGCCAGCAGTGAAGCGCTGGGGGTTCACGGGGAGCTGTTTTTT | CASSEALGVHGELFF
TRBJ2-1 | . | TRBD2 | TRBV11-3 | TGTGCCAGCAGCTTACACCAAGCGGGAGAGCAGTTCTTC | CASSLHQAGEQFF
TRBJ1-1 | . | . | TRBV19 | TGTGCCAGTAGTATTCTTCTCAGGAACACTGAAGCTTTCTTT | CASSILLRNTEAFF
TRBJ2-3 | . | . | TRBV5-1 | TGCGCCAGCAGCCCGGACCGACCAGATACGCAGTATTTT | CASSPDRPDTQYF
TRBJ2-5 | . | TRBD2 | TRBV6-1 | TGTGCCAGCAGTGAATTAGCGGGGGGGCCAGAGACCCAGTACTTC | CASSELAGGPETQYF
TRBJ1-5 | . | . | TRBV18 | TGTGCCAGCTCACCAGATCCCGTGAACACAAGAATTAGCAATCAGCCCCAGCATTTT | CASSPDPVNTRISNQPQHF
TRBJ1-4 | . | TRBD1 | TRBV5-6 | TGTGCCAGCAGCTTGACAGGGGTAGACTCAACTAATGAAAAACTGTTTTTT | CASSLTGVDSTNEKLFF
TRBJ2-5 | . | TRBD1 | TRBV7-6 | TGTGCCAGCAGCGGGAGACAGGGGGAACAAGAGACCCAGTACTTC | CASSGRQGEQETQYF
TRBJ2-7 | . | . | TRBV6-5 | TGTGCCAGCAGTGAGGCCCTGCAGCAGTACTTC | CASSEALQQYF
TRBJ2-5 | . | . | TRBV19 | TGTGCCAGTAGTATTGCGGGGGCATACCTACAAGAGACCCAGTACTTC | CASSIAGAYLQETQYF
TRBJ2-4 | . | . | TRBV11-2 | TGTGCCAGCAGCTTAGTAGGGACCAAAAACATTCAGTACTTC | CASSLVGTKNIQYF
TRBJ2-7 | . | . | TRBV25-1 | TGTGCCAGCAGTGTATTCTACGAGCAGTACTTC | CASSVFYEQYF
TRBJ1-5 | . | TRBD1 | TRBV9 | TGTGCCAGCAGCCCAGAGGGACAGACCGATCAGCCCCAGCATTTT | CASSPEGQTDQPQHF
TRBJ1-6 | . | . | TRBV11-2 | TGTGCCAGCAGCCCGGTCGGAAATTCACCCCTCCACTTT | CASSPVGNSPLHF
TRBJ2-1 | . | TRBD1 | TRBV5-8 | TGTGCCAGCAGCTTTGACAGGGCCCCCTACAATGAGCAGTTCTTC | CASSFDRAPYNEQFF
TRBJ1-1 | . | . | TRBV5-1 | TGCGCCAGCAGCTCGAACACTGACACTGAAGCTTTCTTT | CASSSNTDTEAFF
TRBJ2-7 | large | . | TRBV19 | TGTGCCAGTAGTACTACTTCAGGGGTAGGCTACGAGCAGTACTTC | CASSTTSGVGYEQYF